This T cell receptor beta chain came from a study of cytomegalovirus exposure and HLA in healthy donors (dated by TCRdb to 2017 to 2019). Context from the whole study: A later analysis indicated that the 90 to 150 validation repertoires were generated on the platform also employed for the 720 or so repertoires of the first cohort. The aim of the study was to test whether cataloging public T cell receptors could identify signatures of past pathogen exposure. Along with the approximately 700-subject first cohort, a separate validation cohort of around 110 different subjects was used. To predict cytomegalovirus infection status, the study combined high-throughput TCR immunosequencing, statistical association of individual TCRs with disease status, and machine learning.

Study-wide conclusions, independent of this receptor: A total of about 150 TCR beta chains were listed by the study as associated with cytomegalovirus. All 120 or so repertoires were used to score co-occurrence in the validation cohort in a later analysis, because that analysis had no HLA typing for the cohort. It was suggested by the authors that the approach could potentially be generalized to other disease states and immunological phenotypes. Across donors, most TCR sequences were observed very rarely, whereas some public TCRs were present in many individuals. Subsequent analysis determined that TCRs grouped into clusters in the first cohort also showed a tendency toward co-occurrence across the 130 or so validation repertoires, and roughly 95% of cluster scores exceeded 0. In vitro tests confirmed that a few of the cytomegalovirus-associated TCR beta chains recognize cytomegalovirus antigens. In both the original and validation cohorts, the classifier was reported to diagnose cytomegalovirus status with high specificity and sensitivity.

Receptors were amplified or captured by the immunoSEQ multiplex PCR assay. In the paper's pipeline: A statistical classification framework was built to diagnose cytomegalovirus status from the catalog of TCR beta chain sequences. In TCRdb, the immuneACCESS table is reduced to in-frame sequences with V and J assigned. These tables do not hold every clone; where another copy was compared, an unresolved V gene accounts for under half, and the others remain unexplained. The V and J calls and clone size come from that table; D and trimming were worked out from the DNA. The sample data list 150,000 to 160,000 clones, and about 86% of these were observed just once. The biggest ten clones account for approximately 2% of the sample. For CDR1 and CDR2, the germline V gene (reference sequence) lists GTSNPN and SVGIG. Including the terminal cysteine and phenylalanine, the CDR3 comprises 16 residues. Only the CDR3 DNA stays, 48 bases, in frame from base 1. Trimming removed 2 bases from V and 5 bases from J; the gene matches leave 10 bases unexplained.

There are a few counts of this clone. The antigen it recognizes is unknown. No base qualities exist here, and no much larger clone lies one base off it. The donors belonged to the validation cohort of around 130 subjects, which was separate from the 666-subject first cohort. Sequencing was performed on PBMCs. This TCR derives from a human donor in good health. The chain is encoded by TRBV30 joined to TRBJ2-2, and TRBD1 matches 8 of the central bases. The DNA sequence is as follows: TGTGCCTGGAGTCTCCCTCGAACAGGGGGAACCGGGGAGCTGTTTTTT. It codes for CAWSLPRTGGTGELFF.